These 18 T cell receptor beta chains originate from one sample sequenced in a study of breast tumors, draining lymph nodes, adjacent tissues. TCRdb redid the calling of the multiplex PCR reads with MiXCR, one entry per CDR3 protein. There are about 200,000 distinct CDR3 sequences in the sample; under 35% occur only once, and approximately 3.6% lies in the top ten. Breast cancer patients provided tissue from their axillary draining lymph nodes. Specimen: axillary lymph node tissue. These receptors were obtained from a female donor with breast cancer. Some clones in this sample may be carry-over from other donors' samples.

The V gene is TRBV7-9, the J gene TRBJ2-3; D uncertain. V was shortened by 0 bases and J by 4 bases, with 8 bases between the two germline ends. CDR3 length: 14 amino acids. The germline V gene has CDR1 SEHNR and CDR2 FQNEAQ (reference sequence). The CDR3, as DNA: TGTGCCAGCAGCTTAGCGTGGGCGGCAGATACGCAGTATTTT. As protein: CASSLAWAADTQYF.

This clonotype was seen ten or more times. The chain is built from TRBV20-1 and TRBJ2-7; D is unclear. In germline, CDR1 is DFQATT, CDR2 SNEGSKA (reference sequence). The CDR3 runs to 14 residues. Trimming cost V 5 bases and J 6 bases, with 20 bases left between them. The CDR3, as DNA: TGCAGTGCTCGTAGCCGGGCATCGTCTCGCGAGCAGTACTTC. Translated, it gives CSARSRASSREQYF.

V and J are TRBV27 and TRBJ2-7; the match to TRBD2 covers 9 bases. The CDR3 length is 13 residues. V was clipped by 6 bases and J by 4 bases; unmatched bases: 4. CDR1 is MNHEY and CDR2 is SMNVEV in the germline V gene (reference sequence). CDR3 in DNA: TGTGCCAGCAGGATTAGCGGGGGATACGAGCAGTACTTC. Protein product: CASRISGGYEQYF.

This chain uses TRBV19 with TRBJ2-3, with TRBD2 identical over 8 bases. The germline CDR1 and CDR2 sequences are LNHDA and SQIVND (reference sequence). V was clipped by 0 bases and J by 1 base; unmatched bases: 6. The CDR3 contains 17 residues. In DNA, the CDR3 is TGTGCCAGTAGTATAGACCCAGGAGCGGGGGGCACAGATACGCAGTATTTT. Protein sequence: CASSIDPGAGGTDTQYF.

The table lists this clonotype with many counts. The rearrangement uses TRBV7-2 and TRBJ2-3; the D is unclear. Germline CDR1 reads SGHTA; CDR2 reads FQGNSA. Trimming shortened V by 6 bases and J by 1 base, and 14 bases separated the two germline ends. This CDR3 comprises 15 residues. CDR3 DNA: TGTGCCAGCAGATCAAAACGAGACGGCACAGATACGCAGTATTTT. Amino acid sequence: CASRSKRDGTDTQYF.

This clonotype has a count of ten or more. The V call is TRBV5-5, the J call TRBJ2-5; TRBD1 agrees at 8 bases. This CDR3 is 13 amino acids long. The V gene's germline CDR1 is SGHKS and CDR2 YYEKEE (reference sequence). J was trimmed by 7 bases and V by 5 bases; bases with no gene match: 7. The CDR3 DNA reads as TGTGCCAGCAGACGGACAGGGATAGGGACCCAGTACTTC. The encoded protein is CASRRTGIGTQYF.

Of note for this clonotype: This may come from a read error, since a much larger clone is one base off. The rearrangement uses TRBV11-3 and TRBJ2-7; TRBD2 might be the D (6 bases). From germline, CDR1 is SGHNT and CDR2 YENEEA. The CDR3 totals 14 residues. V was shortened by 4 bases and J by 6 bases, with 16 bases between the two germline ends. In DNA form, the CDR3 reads TGTGCCAGCAGCTCCGACCGGAGGGCACGCGAGCAGTACTTC. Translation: CASSSDRRAREQYF.

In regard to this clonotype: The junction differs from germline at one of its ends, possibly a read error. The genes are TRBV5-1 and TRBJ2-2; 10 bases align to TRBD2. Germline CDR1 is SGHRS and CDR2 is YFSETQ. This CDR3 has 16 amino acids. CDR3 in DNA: TGTGCCAGCAGCAGGACTAGCGGTCCTTACACCGGGGAGCTGTTTTTT. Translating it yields CASSRTSGPYTGELFF.

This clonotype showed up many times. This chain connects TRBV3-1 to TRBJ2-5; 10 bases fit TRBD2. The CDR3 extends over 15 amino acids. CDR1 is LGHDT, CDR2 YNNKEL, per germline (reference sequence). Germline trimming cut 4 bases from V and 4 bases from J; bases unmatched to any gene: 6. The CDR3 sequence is CASSPSASGGETQYF. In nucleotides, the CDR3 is TGTGCCAGCAGCCCCTCCGCTAGCGGGGGAGAGACCCAGTACTTC.

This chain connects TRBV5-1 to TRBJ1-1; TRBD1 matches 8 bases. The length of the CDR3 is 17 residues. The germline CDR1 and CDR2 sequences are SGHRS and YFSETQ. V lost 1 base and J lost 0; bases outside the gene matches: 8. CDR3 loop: CASSLTVRTGLNTEAFF. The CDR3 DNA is TGCGCCAGCAGCTTGACGGTCCGGACAGGGCTGAACACTGAAGCTTTCTTT.

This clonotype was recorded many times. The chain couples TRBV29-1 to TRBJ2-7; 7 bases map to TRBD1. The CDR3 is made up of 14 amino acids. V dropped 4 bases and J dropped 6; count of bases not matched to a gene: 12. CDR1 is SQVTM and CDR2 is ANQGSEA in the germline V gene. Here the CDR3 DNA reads TGCAGCGTTGTAAGACAGGGTAATATGGGCGAGCAGTACTTC. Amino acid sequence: CSVVRQGNMGEQYF.

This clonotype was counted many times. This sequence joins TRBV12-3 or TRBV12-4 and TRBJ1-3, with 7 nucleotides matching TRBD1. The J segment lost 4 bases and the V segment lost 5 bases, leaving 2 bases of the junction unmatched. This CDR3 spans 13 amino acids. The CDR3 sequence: CASSTGVGNTIYF. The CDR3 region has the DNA TGTGCCAGCAGTACAGGGGTAGGAAACACCATATATTTT.

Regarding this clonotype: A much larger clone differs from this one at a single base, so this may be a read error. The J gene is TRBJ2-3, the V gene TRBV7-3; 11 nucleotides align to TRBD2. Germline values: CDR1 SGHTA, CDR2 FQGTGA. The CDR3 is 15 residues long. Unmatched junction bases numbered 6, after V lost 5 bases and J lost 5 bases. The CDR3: CASSPGLAGGDTQYF. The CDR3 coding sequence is TGTGCCAGCAGCCCCGGGCTAGCGGGAGGAGATACGCAGTATTTT.

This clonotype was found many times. CDR3 loop: CASSIGLGAHSGANVLTF. CDR3 in DNA: TGTGCCAGTAGTATTGGCTTAGGGGCGCACTCTGGGGCCAACGTCCTGACTTTC. The rearrangement links TRBV19 to TRBJ2-6; D is possibly TRBD1 (5 bases). Per germline, CDR1 LNHDA and CDR2 SQIVND (reference sequence). V lost 3 bases and J 0 bases, leaving 15 bases between the germline ends. CDR3 length equals 18 residues. The full variable domain, rest sourced from reference TRBV19 and TRBJ2-6, is DGGITQSPKYLFRKEGQNVTLSCEQNLNHDAMYWYRQDPGQGLRLIYYSQIVNDFQKGDIAEGYSVSREKKESFPLTVTSAQKNPTAFYLCASSIGLGAHSGANVLTFGAGSRLTVL.

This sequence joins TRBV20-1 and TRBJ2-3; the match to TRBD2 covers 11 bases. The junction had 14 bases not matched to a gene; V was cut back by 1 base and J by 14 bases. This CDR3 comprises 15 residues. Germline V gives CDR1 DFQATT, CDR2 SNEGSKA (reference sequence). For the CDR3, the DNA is TGCAGTGCTAGAGTAGCGGGAGGGCCTCCCGGGGAGCTGTATTTT. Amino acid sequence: CSARVAGGPPGELYF.

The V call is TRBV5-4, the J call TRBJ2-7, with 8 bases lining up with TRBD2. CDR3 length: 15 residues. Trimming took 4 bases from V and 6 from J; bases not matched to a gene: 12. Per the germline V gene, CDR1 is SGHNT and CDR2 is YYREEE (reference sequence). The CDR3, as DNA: TGTGCCAGCAGCCTTGCCGGGACTAGTATCTCCGAGCAGTACTTC. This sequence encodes CASSLAGTSISEQYF.

The CDR3 sequence is CSVRQGLANTEAFF. The DNA for the CDR3 is TGCAGCGTACGACAGGGGCTAGCCAACACTGAAGCTTTCTTT. This rearrangement joins TRBV29-1 to TRBJ1-1; 8 bases are a match to TRBD1. The CDR3 runs 14 residues. CDR1 SQVTM and CDR2 ANQGSEA come from the germline V gene. J lost 2 bases, V lost 6 bases, and 8 bases had no gene match.

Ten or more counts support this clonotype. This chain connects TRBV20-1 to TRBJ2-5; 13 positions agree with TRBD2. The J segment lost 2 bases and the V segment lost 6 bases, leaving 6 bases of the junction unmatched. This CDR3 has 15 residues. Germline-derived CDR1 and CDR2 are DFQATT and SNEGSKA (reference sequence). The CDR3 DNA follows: TGCAGTGCCACGACTAGCGGGGGGCAGCAAGAGACCCAGTACTTC. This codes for CSATTSGGQQETQYF.